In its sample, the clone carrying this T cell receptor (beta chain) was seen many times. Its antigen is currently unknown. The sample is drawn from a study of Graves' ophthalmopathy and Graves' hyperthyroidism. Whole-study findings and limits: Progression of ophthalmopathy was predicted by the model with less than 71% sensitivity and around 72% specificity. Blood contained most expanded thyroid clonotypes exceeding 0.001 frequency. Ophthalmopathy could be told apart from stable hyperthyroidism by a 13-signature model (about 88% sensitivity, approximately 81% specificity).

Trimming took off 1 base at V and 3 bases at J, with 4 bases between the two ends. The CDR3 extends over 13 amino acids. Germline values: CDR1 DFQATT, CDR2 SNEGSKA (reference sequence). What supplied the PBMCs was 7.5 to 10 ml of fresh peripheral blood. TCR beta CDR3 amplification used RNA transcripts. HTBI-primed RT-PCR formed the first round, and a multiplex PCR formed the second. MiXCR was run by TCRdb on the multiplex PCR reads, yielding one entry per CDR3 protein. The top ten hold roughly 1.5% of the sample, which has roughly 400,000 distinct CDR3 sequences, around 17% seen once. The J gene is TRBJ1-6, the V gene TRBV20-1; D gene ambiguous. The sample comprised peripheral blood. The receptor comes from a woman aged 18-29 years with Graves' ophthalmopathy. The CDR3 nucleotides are TGCAGTGCTAGAGCGGGCTATAATTCACCCCTCCACTTT. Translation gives CSARAGYNSPLHF.